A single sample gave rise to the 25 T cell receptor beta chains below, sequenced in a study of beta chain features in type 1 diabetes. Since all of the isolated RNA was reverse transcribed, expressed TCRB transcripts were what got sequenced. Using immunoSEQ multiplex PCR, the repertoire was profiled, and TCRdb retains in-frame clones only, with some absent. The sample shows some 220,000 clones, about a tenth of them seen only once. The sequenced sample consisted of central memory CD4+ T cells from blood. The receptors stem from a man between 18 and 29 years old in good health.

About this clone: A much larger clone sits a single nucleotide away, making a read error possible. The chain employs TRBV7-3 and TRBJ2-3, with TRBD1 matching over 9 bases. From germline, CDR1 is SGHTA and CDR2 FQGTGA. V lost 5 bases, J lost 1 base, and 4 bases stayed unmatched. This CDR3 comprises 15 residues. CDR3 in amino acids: CASSPRTGGTDTQYF. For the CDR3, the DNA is TGTGCCAGCAGCCCCAGGACAGGGGGCACAGATACGCAGTATTTT.

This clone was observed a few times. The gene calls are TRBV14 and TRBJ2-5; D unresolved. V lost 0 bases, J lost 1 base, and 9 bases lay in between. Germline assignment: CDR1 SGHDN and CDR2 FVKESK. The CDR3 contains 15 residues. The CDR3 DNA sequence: TGTGCCAGCAGCCAAGATCGGGCTACCCAAGAGACCCAGTACTTC. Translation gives CASSQDRATQETQYF.

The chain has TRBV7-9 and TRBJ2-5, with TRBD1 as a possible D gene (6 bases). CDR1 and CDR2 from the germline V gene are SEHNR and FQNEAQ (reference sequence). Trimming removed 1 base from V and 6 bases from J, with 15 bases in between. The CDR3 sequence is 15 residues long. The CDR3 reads CASSLEGGREKTQYF. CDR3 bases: TGTGCCAGCAGCTTAGAAGGGGGACGGGAAAAGACCCAGTACTTC.

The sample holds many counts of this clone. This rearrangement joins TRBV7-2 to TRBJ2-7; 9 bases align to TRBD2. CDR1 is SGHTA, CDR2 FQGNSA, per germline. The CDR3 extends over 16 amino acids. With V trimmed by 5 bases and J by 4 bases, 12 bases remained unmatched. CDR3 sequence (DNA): TGTGCCAGCAGCACCGATAGCGGGAGAGGGGGGTACGAGCAGTACTTC. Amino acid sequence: CASSTDSGRGGYEQYF.

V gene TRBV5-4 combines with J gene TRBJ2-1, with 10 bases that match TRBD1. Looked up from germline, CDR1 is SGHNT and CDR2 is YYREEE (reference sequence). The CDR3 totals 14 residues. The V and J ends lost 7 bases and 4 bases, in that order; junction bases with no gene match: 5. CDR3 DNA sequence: TGTGCCAGCGGGACAGGGGTTGCATACAATGAGCAGTTCTTC. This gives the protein CASGTGVAYNEQFF.

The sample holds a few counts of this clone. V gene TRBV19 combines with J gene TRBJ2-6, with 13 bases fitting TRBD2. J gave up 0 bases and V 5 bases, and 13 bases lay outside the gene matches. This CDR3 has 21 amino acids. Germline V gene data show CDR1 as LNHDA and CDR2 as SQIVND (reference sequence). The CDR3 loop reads CASSPISGGLAGPSGANVLTF. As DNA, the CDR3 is TGTGCCAGTAGTCCAATCTCGGGGGGACTAGCGGGACCCTCTGGGGCCAACGTCCTGACTTTC.

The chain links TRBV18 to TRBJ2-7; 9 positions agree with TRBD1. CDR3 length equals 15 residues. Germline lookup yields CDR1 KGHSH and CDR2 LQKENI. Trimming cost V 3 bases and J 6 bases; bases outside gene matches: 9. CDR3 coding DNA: TGTGCCAGCTCACCCAGGACAGGGGAGTTCTCCGAGCAGTACTTC. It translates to CASSPRTGEFSEQYF.

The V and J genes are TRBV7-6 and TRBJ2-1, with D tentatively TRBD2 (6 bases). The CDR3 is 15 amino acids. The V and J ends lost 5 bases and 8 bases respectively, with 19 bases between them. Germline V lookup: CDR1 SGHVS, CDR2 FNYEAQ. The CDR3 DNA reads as TGTGCCAGCAGCCCCGGGGGTGAGGGAAGGTATGAGCAGTTCTTC. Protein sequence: CASSPGGEGRYEQFF.

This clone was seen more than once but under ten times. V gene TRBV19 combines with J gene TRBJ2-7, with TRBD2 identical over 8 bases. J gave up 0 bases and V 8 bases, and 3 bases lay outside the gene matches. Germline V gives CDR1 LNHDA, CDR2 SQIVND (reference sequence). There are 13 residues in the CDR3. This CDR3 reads CASSGLVSYEQYF. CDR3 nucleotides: TGTGCCAGTTCGGGACTAGTCTCCTACGAGCAGTACTTC.

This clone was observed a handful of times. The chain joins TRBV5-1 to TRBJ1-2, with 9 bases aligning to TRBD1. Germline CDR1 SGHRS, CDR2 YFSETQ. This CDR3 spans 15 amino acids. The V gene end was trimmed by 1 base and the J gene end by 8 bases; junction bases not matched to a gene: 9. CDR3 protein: CASSLQPGTGIGYTF. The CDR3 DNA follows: TGCGCCAGCAGCTTGCAACCAGGGACAGGGATCGGCTACACCTTC.

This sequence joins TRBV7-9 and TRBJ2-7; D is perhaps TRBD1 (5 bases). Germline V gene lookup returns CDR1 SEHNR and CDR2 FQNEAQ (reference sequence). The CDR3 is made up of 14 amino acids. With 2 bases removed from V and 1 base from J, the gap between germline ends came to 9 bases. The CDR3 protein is CASSLQGGSYEQYF. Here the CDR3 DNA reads TGTGCCAGCAGCTTACAGGGTGGATCCTACGAGCAGTACTTC.

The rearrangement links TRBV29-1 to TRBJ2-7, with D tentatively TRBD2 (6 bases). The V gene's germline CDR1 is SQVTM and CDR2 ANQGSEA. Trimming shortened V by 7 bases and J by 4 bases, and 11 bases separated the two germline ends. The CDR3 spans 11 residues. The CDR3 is CSASLAYEQYF. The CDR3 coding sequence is TGCAGCGCGAGCCTAGCGTACGAGCAGTACTTC.

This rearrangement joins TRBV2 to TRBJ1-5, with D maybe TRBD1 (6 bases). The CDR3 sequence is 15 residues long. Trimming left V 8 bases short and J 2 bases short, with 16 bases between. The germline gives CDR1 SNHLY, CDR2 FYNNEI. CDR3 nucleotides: TGTGCCAGCGCAGGGGTTGGTGGGCGCAATCAGCCCCAGCATTTT. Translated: CASAGVGGRNQPQHF.

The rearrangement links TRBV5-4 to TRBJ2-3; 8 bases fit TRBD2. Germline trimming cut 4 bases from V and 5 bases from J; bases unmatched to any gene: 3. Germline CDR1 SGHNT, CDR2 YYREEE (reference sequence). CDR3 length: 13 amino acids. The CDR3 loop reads CASSREGGDTQYF. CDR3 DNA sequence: TGTGCCAGCAGCCGGGAGGGAGGAGATACGCAGTATTTT. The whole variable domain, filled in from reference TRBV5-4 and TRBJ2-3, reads ETGVTQSPTHLIKTRGQQVTLRCSSQSGHNTVSWYQQALGQGPQFIFQYYREEENGRGNFPPRFSGLQFPNYSSELNVNALELDDSALYLCASSREGGDTQYFGPGTRLTVL.

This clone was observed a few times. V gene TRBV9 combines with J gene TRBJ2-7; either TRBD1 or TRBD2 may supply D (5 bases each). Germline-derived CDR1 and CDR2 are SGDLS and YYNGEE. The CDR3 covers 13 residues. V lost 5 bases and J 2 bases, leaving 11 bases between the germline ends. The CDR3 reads CASSRDPAYEQYF. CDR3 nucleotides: TGTGCCAGCAGTAGGGACCCGGCCTACGAGCAGTACTTC.

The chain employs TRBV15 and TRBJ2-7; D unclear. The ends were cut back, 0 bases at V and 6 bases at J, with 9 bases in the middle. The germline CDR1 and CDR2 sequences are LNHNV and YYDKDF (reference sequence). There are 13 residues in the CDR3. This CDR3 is CATSREYLFEQYF. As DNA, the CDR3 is TGTGCCACCAGCAGAGAATATTTGTTCGAGCAGTACTTC.

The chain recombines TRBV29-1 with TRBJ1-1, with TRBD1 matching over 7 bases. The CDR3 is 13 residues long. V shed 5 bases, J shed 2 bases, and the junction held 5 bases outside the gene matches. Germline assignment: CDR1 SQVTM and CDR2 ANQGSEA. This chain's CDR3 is CSVTGTANTEAFF. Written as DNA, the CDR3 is TGCAGCGTTACCGGGACAGCCAACACTGAAGCTTTCTTT.

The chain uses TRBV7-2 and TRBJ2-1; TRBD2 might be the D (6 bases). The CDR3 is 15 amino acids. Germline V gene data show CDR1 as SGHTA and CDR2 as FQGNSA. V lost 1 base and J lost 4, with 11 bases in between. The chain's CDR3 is CASSLVPGGYNEQFF. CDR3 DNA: TGTGCCAGCAGCTTAGTTCCAGGAGGGTACAATGAGCAGTTCTTC.

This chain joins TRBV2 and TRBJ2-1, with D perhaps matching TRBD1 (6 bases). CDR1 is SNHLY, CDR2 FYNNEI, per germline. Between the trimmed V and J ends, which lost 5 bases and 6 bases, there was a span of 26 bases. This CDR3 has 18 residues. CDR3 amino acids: CASSPLTGLGDSGNEQFF. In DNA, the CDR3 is TGTGCCAGCAGTCCCCTGACAGGATTGGGGGATTCCGGCAATGAGCAGTTCTTC.

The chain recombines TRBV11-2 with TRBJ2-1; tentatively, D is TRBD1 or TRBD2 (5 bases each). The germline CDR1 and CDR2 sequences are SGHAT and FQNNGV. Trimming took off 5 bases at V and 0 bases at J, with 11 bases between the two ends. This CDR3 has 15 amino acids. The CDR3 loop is CASSMGPLSYNEQFF. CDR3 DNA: TGTGCCAGCAGCATGGGACCACTCTCCTACAATGAGCAGTTCTTC.

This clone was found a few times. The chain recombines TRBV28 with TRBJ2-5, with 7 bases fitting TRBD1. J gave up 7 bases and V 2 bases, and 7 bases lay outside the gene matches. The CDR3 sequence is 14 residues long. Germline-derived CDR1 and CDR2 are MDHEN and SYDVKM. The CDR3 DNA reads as TGTGCCAGCAGTTTAGCAGGGGGAAAATGGACCCAGTACTTC. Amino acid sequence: CASSLAGGKWTQYF.

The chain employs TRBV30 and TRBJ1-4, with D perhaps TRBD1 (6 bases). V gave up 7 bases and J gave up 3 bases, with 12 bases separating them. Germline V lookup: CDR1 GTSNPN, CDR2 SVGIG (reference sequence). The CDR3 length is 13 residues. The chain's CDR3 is CALHRAANEKLFF. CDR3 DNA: TGTGCCTTACACAGGGCCGCTAATGAAAAACTGTTTTTT.

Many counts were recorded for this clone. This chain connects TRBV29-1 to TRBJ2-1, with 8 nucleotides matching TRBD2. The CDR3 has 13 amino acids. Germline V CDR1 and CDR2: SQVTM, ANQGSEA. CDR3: CNRVSGNYNEQFF. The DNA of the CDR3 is TGCAATCGAGTTAGCGGGAACTACAATGAGCAGTTCTTC.

CDR3 sequence reads: CASSGSYNEQFF. The CDR3 DNA follows: TGCGCCAGCTCGGGATCCTACAATGAGCAGTTCTTC. V is TRBV10-1 and J is TRBJ2-1, with D perhaps TRBD2 (5 bases). The CDR3 contains 12 residues. Trimming took off 8 bases at V and 1 base at J, with 6 bases between the two ends. Germline V gene sequence: CDR1 WNHNN, CDR2 SYGVQD (reference sequence).

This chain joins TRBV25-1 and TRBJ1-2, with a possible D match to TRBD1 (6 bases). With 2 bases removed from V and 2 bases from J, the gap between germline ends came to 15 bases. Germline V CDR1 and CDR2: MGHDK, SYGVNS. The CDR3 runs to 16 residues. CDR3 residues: CASSEPGTRGNYGYTF. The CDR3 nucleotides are TGTGCCAGCAGTGAACCCGGGACAAGGGGCAACTATGGCTACACCTTC.